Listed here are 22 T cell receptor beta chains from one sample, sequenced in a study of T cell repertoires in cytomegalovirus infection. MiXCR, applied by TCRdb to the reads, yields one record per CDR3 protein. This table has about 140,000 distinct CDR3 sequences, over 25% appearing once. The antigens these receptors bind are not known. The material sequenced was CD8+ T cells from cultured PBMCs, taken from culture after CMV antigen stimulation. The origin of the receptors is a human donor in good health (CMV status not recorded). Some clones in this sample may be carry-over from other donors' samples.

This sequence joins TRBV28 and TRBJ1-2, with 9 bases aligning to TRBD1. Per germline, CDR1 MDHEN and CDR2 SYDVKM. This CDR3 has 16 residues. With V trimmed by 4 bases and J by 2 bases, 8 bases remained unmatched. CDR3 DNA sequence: TGTGCCAGCAGTTCGTGGACAGGGGCACTCAACTATGGCTACACCTTC. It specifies CASSSWTGALNYGYTF.

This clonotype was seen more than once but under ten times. Here the CDR3 reads CASSHGQGQDTGELFF. DNA of the CDR3: TGCGCCAGCAGCCATGGCCAGGGACAGGACACCGGGGAGCTGTTTTTT. V and J are TRBV4-1 and TRBJ2-2; the match to TRBD1 covers 8 bases. Germline CDR1 reads MGHRA; CDR2 reads YSYEKL. After removal of 3 bases from V and 3 bases from J, the junction contained 6 bases not matched to a gene. The CDR3 is made up of 16 amino acids.

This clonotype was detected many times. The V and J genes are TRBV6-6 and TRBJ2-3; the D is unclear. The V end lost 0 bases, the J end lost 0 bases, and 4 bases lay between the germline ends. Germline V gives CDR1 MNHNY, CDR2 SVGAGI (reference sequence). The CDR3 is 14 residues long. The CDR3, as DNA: TGTGCCAGCAGTTACTCGGGAAGCACAGATACGCAGTATTTT. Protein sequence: CASSYSGSTDTQYF.

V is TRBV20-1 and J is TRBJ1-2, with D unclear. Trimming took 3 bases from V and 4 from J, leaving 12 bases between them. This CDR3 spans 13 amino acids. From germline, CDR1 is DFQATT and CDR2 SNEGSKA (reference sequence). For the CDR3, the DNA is TGCAGTGCTAGGGACCCAGGCGGCTATGGCTACACCTTC. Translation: CSARDPGGYGYTF.

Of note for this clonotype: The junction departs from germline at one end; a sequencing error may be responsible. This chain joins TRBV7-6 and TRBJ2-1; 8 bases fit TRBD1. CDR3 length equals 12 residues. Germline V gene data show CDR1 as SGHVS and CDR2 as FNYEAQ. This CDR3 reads CVSSIRPDRVVF. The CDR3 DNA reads TGTGTCAGCAGCATCCGACCGGACAGGGTTGTCTTC.

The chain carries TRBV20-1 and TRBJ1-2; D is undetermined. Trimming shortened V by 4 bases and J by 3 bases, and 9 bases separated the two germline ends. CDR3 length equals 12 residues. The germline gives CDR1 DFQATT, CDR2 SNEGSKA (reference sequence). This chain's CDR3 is CSAKTWDYGYTF. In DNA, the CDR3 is TGCAGTGCTAAAACTTGGGACTATGGCTACACCTTC.

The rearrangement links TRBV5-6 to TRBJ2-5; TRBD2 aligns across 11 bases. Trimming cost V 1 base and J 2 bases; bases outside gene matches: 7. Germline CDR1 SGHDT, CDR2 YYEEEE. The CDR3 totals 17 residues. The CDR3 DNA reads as TGTGCCAGCAGCTTGTTGTGGACTAGCGGGTTACAAGAGACCCAGTACTTC. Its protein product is CASSLLWTSGLQETQYF.

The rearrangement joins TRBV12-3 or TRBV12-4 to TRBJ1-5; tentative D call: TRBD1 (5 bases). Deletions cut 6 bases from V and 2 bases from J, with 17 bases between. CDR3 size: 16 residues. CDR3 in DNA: TGTGCCAGCAGCTTCCCGGGACCTCTTGGCAATCAGCCCCAGCATTTT. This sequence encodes CASSFPGPLGNQPQHF.

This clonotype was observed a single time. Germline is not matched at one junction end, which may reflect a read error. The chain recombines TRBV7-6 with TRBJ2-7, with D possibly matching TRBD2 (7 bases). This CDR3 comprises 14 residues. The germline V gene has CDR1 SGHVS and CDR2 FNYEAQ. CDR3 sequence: CASSLEAGAYEQHF. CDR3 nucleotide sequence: TGTGCCAGCAGCTTAGAGGCGGGGGCCTACGAGCAGCACTTC.

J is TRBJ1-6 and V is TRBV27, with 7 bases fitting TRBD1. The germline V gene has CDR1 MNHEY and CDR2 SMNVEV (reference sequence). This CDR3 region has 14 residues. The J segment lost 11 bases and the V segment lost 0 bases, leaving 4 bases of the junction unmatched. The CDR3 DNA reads TGTGCCAGCAGTTTATCGACAGGGTATCCACCCCTCCACTTT. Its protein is CASSLSTGYPPLHF.

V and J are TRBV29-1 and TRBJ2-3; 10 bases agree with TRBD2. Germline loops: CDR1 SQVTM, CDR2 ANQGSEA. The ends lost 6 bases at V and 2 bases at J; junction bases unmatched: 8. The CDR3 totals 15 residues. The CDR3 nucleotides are TGCAGCGTGGTTCTAGCGGGGGCCCTCACAGATACGCAGTATTTT. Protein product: CSVVLAGALTDTQYF.

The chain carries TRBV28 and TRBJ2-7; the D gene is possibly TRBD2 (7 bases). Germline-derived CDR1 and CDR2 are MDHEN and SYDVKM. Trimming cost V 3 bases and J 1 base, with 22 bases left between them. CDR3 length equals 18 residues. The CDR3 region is CASSLVLRGAGRSYEQYF. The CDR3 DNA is TGTGCCAGCAGTTTGGTGCTCCGGGGGGCCGGTAGGTCCTACGAGCAGTACTTC.

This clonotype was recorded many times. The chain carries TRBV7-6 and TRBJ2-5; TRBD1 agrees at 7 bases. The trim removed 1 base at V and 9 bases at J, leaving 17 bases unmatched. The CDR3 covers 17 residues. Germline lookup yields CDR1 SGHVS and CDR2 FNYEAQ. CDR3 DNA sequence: TGTGCCAGCAGCTTAGAGGTGTCGGGACAGATCCCGAGGGCCCAGTACTTC. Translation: CASSLEVSGQIPRAQYF.

The DNA for the CDR3 is TGTGCCAGCAGCATGTCCGGGACAGTGTACAATGAGCAGTTCTTC. It yields the protein CASSMSGTVYNEQFF. This chain links TRBV7-3 with TRBJ2-1, with TRBD1 matching 7 bases. Germline CDR1 SGHTA, CDR2 FQGTGA. The J segment lost 4 bases and the V segment lost 5 bases, leaving 8 bases of the junction unmatched. CDR3 length equals 15 residues.

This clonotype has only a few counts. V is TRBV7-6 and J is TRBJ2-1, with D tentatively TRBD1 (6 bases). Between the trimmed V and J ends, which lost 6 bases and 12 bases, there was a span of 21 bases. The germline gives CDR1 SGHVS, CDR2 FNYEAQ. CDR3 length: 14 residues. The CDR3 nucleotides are TGTGCCAGCAGACCGGACATGGGGGCTGCAGGGCAGTTCTTC. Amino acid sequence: CASRPDMGAAGQFF.

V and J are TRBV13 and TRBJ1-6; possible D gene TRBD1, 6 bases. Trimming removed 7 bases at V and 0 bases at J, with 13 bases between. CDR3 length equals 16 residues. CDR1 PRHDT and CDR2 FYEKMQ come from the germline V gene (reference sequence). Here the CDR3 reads CASTQGLGSYNSPLHF. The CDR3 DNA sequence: TGTGCCAGCACGCAGGGGCTCGGCTCCTATAATTCACCCCTCCACTTT.

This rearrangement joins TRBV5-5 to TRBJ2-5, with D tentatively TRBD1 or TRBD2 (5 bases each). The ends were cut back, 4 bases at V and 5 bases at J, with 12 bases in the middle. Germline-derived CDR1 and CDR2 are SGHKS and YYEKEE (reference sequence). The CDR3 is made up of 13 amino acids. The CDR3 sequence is CASSPGQVETQYF. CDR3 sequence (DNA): TGTGCCAGCAGCCCGGGGCAGGTTGAGACCCAGTACTTC.

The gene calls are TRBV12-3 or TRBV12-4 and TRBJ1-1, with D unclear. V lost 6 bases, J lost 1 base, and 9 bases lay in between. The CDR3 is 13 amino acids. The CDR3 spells CASRSTENTEAFF. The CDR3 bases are TGTGCCAGCAGATCCACAGAGAACACTGAAGCTTTCTTT.

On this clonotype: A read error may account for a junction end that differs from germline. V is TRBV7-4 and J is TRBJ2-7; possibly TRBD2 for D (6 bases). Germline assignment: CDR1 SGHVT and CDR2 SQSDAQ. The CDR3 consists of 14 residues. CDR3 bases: TGTGCCAGCAGCTCGGGGGTCGCTTCCTACGTGCAGTACTTC. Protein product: CASSSGVASYVQYF.

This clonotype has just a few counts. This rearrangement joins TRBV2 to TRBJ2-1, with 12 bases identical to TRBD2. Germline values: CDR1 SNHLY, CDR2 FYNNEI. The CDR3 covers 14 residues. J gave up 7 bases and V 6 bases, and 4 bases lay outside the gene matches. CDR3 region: CASSLAGGWNEQFF. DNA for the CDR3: TGTGCCAGCAGCCTAGCGGGGGGGTGGAATGAGCAGTTCTTC.

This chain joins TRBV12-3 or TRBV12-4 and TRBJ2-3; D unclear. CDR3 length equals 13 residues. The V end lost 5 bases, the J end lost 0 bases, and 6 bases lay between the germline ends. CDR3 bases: TGTGCCAGCAGTACGATTAGCACAGATACGCAGTATTTT. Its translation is CASSTISTDTQYF.

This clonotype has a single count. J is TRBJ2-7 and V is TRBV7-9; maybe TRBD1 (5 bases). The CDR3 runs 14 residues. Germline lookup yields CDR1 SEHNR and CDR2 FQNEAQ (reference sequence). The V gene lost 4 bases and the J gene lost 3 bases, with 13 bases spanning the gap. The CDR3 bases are TGTGCCAGCAGCTCGAGGCAGGGATTCTACGAGCAGTACTTC. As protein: CASSSRQGFYEQYF.